This entry concerns a single TCR beta chain. This table comes from immunoSEQ multiplex PCR, and its TCRdb copy is limited to in-frame clones, with some not included. The sample has about 150,000 clones, around 90% seen once. The data were obtained in a study of control samples from healthy donors and cancer patients. The germline V gene encodes CDR1 SQVTM and CDR2 ANQGSEA. The CDR3 runs 11 residues. V was cut by 6 bases and J by 5 bases, with 10 bases left in between. The sequence derives from a man between 18 and 29 years old in good health. Sequenced sample: blood. This chain joins TRBV29-1 and TRBJ1-2; perhaps TRBD1 as D (5 bases). The CDR3 reads CSVRGVYGYTF. CDR3 sequence (DNA): TGCAGCGTGCGGGGGGTATATGGCTACACCTTC.